This is a list of T cell receptor beta chains from one sample in a study of OX40 agonist ivuxolimab in advanced cancers. Data came from immunoSEQ multiplex PCR; TCRdb stores just in-frame clones and leaves some out. The repertoire holds roughly 51,000 clones, with approximately 91% as singletons. The sequences come from CD4+ or CD8+ T cells sorted from blood, collected in a trial of the OX40 agonist ivuxolimab. The receptor set was obtained from an adult with an advanced solid tumor such as melanoma, head and neck, liver or kidney cancer. CDR3s include the opening cysteine and the closing phenylalanine or tryptophan. The D gene is left open where the match is weak. Clone size appears in some rows only: once, few, many, or a class for an expanded clone.

size	V	J	length	D	CDR3	DNA
NA	TRBV15	TRBJ2-7	13	NA	CATSRDRGYEQYF	TGTGCCACCAGCAGAGATCGGGGGTACGAGCAGTACTTC
NA	TRBV28	TRBJ2-3	18	NA	CASSPYRGVAGSTDTQYF	TGTGCCAGCAGTCCGTACCGTGGGGTGGCAGGGAGCACAGATACGCAGTATTTT
NA	TRBV4-2	TRBJ2-1	17	TRBD2	CASSQRASGSSYNEQFF	TGTGCCAGCAGCCAGAGAGCTAGCGGGAGTTCCTACAATGAGCAGTTCTTC
once	TRBV5-8	TRBJ1-1	17	TRBD1	CASSYNRGLTENTEAFF	TGTGCCAGCAGCTATAACAGGGGGCTTACGGAGAACACTGAAGCTTTCTTT
NA	TRBV5-1	TRBJ2-1	15	TRBD2	CASSQGTSGSYEQFF	TGCGCCAGCAGCCAAGGGACTAGCGGGAGTTATGAGCAGTTCTTC
NA	TRBV5-1	TRBJ2-5	15	NA	CASSTWGHNQETQYF	TGCGCCAGCAGTACTTGGGGACACAACCAAGAGACCCAGTACTTC
few	TRBV19	TRBJ2-7	15	NA	CASSYTGRGPYEQYF	TGTGCCAGTAGTTACACGGGGAGGGGGCCCTACGAGCAGTACTTC
NA	TRBV5-1	TRBJ2-7	16	TRBD2	CASSLVGSGLSYEQYF	TGCGCCAGCAGCTTGGTGGGTAGCGGGCTTTCCTACGAGCAGTACTTC
NA	TRBV15	TRBJ2-5	13	NA	CATSRVPEETQYF	TGTGCCACCAGCAGAGTTCCGGAAGAGACCCAGTACTTC
NA	TRBV7-9	TRBJ2-7	15	NA	CASSLGGTGSYEQYF	TGTGCCAGCAGCTTAGGAGGGACGGGTTCCTACGAGCAGTACTTC
NA	TRBV19	TRBJ1-3	15	TRBD1	CASRISGGSGNTIYF	TGTGCCAGTAGAATATCAGGGGGCTCTGGAAACACCATATATTTT
NA	TRBV6-1	TRBJ2-2	14	TRBD1	CATRGQPSPGELFF	TGTGCCACCAGGGGACAGCCATCGCCCGGGGAGCTGTTTTTT
NA	TRBV6-1	TRBJ2-2	14	NA	CASNRAGTTGELFF	TGTGCCAGCAATCGAGCAGGGACCACCGGGGAGCTGTTTTTT
NA	TRBV15	TRBJ2-5	14	NA	CATSAGDYQETQYF	TGTGCCACCAGCGCCGGAGACTATCAAGAGACCCAGTACTTC
few	TRBV6-6	TRBJ1-1	16	TRBD1	CASRPDRGRRNTEAFF	TGTGCCAGCAGACCAGACAGGGGGCGGCGGAACACTGAAGCTTTCTTT
NA	TRBV10-2	TRBJ2-7	13	NA	CASRTTASYEQYF	TGCGCCAGCAGGACGACAGCCTCCTACGAGCAGTACTTC
NA	TRBV5-4	TRBJ2-7	14	NA	CASTPEPGSGVTHF	TGTGCCAGCACCCCTGAGCCGGGCTCGGGAGTAACCCACTTC
NA	TRBV28	TRBJ1-5	15	NA	CASTHAWGLNQPQHF	TGTGCCAGCACCCATGCCTGGGGTCTCAATCAGCCCCAGCATTTT
NA	TRBV7-2	TRBJ2-5	14	TRBD2	CASSLGRGEETQYF	TGTGCCAGCAGCTTAGGCCGGGGGGAAGAGACCCAGTACTTC
NA	TRBV5-3	TRBJ2-3	18	TRBD2	CARSLSGVRLAGEDTQYF	TGTGCCAGAAGCTTGAGTGGAGTGCGGCTAGCGGGTGAAGATACGCAGTATTTT
few	TRBV29-1	TRBJ2-1	12	TRBD1	CSAEQGGDEQFF	TGCAGCGCAGAACAGGGGGGCGATGAGCAGTTCTTC
NA	TRBV7-6	TRBJ2-5	14	NA	CASSPTLGRETQYF	TGTGCCAGCAGCCCGACTCTAGGAAGGGAGACCCAGTACTTC
NA	TRBV28	TRBJ2-7	11	NA	CASSPKQEQYF	TGTGCCAGCAGTCCAAAACAGGAGCAGTACTTC
NA	TRBV30	TRBJ2-7	14	TRBD1	CAWSGDRGSFEQYF	TGTGCCTGGAGTGGGGACAGGGGAAGTTTCGAGCAGTACTTC
NA	TRBV27	TRBJ1-2	14	TRBD1	CASRIGGTNYGYTF	TGTGCCAGCAGGATAGGGGGCACGAACTATGGCTACACCTTC
NA	TRBV30	TRBJ1-5	15	TRBD1	CALDIGQGGNQPQHF	TGTGCCTTGGATATAGGACAGGGGGGCAATCAGCCCCAGCATTTT
NA	TRBV10-3	TRBJ2-7	12	NA	CAISANRNEQYF	TGTGCCATCAGTGCCAACCGAAACGAGCAGTACTTC
NA	TRBV9	TRBJ2-7	14	NA	CASSPTGWAYEQYF	TGTGCCAGCAGCCCAACAGGGTGGGCCTACGAGCAGTACTTC
NA	TRBV9	TRBJ2-1	14	NA	CASSVVAGGNEQFF	TGTGCCAGCAGCGTAGTTGCAGGGGGGAATGAGCAGTTCTTC
NA	TRBV2	TRBJ2-1	16	NA	CATFSRGPRSYNEQFF	TGTGCCACCTTCTCCAGGGGCCCCCGCTCCTACAATGAGCAGTTCTTC
NA	TRBV6-6	TRBJ2-5	14	TRBD1	CASSYRQGGETQYF	TGTGCCAGCAGTTATCGACAGGGGGGGGAGACCCAGTACTTC
NA	TRBV27	TRBJ2-6	16	TRBD1	CASSPRQGAGANVLTF	TGTGCCAGCAGTCCGAGACAGGGAGCGGGGGCCAACGTCCTGACTTTC
once	TRBV5-1	TRBJ1-2	14	NA	CASSSFYREGGYTF	TGCGCCAGCAGCTCCTTCTACAGGGAGGGTGGCTACACCTTC
NA	TRBV15	TRBJ1-1	13	NA	CATSRHLNTEAFF	TGTGCCACCAGCAGACACCTCAACACTGAAGCTTTCTTT